A single T cell receptor beta chain is shown here with its context. Its antigen remains unknown. The sample comes from a study of cytomegalovirus exposure and HLA in healthy donors. About the research overall: There were some 81 million unique TCRs (from HLA-typed donors) in an early data release.

PCR used 60 Vbeta primers and 13 Jbeta primers. The method was immunoSEQ multiplex PCR; TCRdb's version includes in-frame clones alone and lacks a portion of them. The profile shows about 180,000 clones, 75% to 85% of them singletons. Study-level results: Most TCR sequences showed up rarely, but some public TCRs showed up in many donors.

V was pared by 6 bases and J by 6 bases, with 5 bases of the junction left unmatched. The CDR3 totals 15 residues. Looked up from germline, CDR1 is MNHEY and CDR2 is SMNVEV (reference sequence). The sequencing sample was made of PBMCs. The rearrangement uses TRBV27 and TRBJ2-7; 16 nucleotides line up with TRBD2. The TCR sequence derives from a woman aged 25 to 39 in good health and CMV-seropositive. CDR3 coding DNA: TGTGCCAGCAGCCAGGGACTAGCGGGGGGGTTCGAGCAGTACTTC. This sequence encodes CASSQGLAGGFEQYF.